These T cell receptor beta chains were read from a single sample in a study of blood T cell repertoires in COVID-19. Repertoires were generated with immunoSEQ multiplex PCR, while TCRdb's copy carries only in-frame clones and drops some. Among roughly 140,000 clones, about nine tenths were seen once, and the ten largest hold 2% to 2.5%. The sequencing input was peripheral blood. Receptors originate from a human donor in a cohort sampled during active COVID-19. CDR3s include the opening cysteine and the closing phenylalanine or tryptophan. The order of the fields is V gene, clone size, J gene, D gene, CDR3 DNA, CDR3 protein. D genes are given only for firm matches. A clone size is listed for some rows: how often the clone was seen (once, few, many), or a class if it is expanded.

V gene: TRBV5-5; clone size: NA; J gene: TRBJ1-5; D gene: TRBD1; CDR3 DNA: TGTGCCAGCAGCTTGGATTGGACAGGGGGTCAACAGCCCCAGCATTTT; CDR3 protein: CASSLDWTGGQQPQHF
V gene: TRBV10-2; clone size: NA; J gene: TRBJ1-5; D gene: NA; CDR3 DNA: TGCGCCAGCAGTGAGGGACAGATTGGGGGTCAGCCCCAGCATTTT; CDR3 protein: CASSEGQIGGQPQHF
V gene: TRBV27; clone size: NA; J gene: TRBJ2-7; D gene: NA; CDR3 DNA: TGTGCCAGCAGTTTCGAACAGGGCTACGAGCAGTACTTC; CDR3 protein: CASSFEQGYEQYF
V gene: TRBV7-2; clone size: NA; J gene: TRBJ1-2; D gene: TRBD1; CDR3 DNA: TGTGCCAGCAGCCCCGCCCTTGGTCAGGGGGCTGTTGGCTACACCTTC; CDR3 protein: CASSPALGQGAVGYTF
V gene: TRBV28; clone size: NA; J gene: TRBJ2-5; D gene: TRBD1; CDR3 DNA: TGTGCCAGCCAGAGGGACAGAAAAGGACCCCAGTACTTC; CDR3 protein: CASQRDRKGPQYF
V gene: TRBV27; clone size: NA; J gene: TRBJ2-5; D gene: TRBD2; CDR3 DNA: TGTGCCAGCCGGGGGAGCGGGCGGGGGGGGACCCAGTACTTC; CDR3 protein: CASRGSGRGGTQYF
V gene: TRBV5-1; clone size: NA; J gene: TRBJ2-7; D gene: NA; CDR3 DNA: TGCGCCAGCAGCTTGGGACAGTCCTACGAGCAGTACTTC; CDR3 protein: CASSLGQSYEQYF
V gene: TRBV5-1; clone size: once; J gene: TRBJ2-7; D gene: NA; CDR3 DNA: TGCGCCAGCAGCGCAAACGACCAGGGTTACGAGCAGTACTTC; CDR3 protein: CASSANDQGYEQYF
V gene: TRBV10-3; clone size: NA; J gene: TRBJ2-3; D gene: NA; CDR3 DNA: TGTGCCATCAGTGGCCAGGGCACAGATACGCAGTATTTT; CDR3 protein: CAISGQGTDTQYF
V gene: TRBV4-3; clone size: few; J gene: TRBJ2-5; D gene: TRBD1; CDR3 DNA: TGCGCCAGCAGCCAAGAAGGACAGGGTGGAGGAGAGACCCAGTACTTC; CDR3 protein: CASSQEGQGGGETQYF
V gene: TRBV7-2; clone size: few; J gene: TRBJ1-1; D gene: NA; CDR3 DNA: TGTGCCAGCAGCTTAAGGCAGGGGAACACTGAAGCTTTCTTT; CDR3 protein: CASSLRQGNTEAFF
V gene: TRBV4-2; clone size: NA; J gene: TRBJ2-2; D gene: TRBD1; CDR3 DNA: TGTGCCAGCAGCCAAGATAGGACAGGGGGCGCGGGGGGGACCGGGGAGCTGTTTTTT; CDR3 protein: CASSQDRTGGAGGTGELFF
V gene: TRBV5-1; clone size: NA; J gene: TRBJ2-3; D gene: NA; CDR3 DNA: TGCGCCAGCAGCTTGGCTGGAGCAACTGGAGCAGATACGCAGTATTTT; CDR3 protein: CASSLAGATGADTQYF
V gene: TRBV5-4; clone size: NA; J gene: TRBJ2-7; D gene: NA; CDR3 DNA: TGTGCCAGCAGCTTGTGGCAGGAACCCTACGAGCAGTACTTC; CDR3 protein: CASSLWQEPYEQYF
V gene: TRBV19; clone size: few; J gene: TRBJ1-5; D gene: NA; CDR3 DNA: TGTGCCAGTAGTCCTGTAGGGATCCCGCACAGGGCCCAGCATTTT; CDR3 protein: CASSPVGIPHRAQHF
V gene: TRBV4-2; clone size: NA; J gene: TRBJ2-1; D gene: NA; CDR3 DNA: TGTGCCAGCAGCCAAGGACTGAACAATGAGCAGTTCTTC; CDR3 protein: CASSQGLNNEQFF
V gene: TRBV4-2; clone size: NA; J gene: TRBJ2-1; D gene: NA; CDR3 DNA: TGTGCCAGCAGGATTAAGGAGGCCTACAATGAGCAGTTCTTC; CDR3 protein: CASRIKEAYNEQFF
V gene: TRBV19; clone size: NA; J gene: TRBJ2-2; D gene: NA; CDR3 DNA: TGTGCCACCGGGAGAATGGATACCGGGGAGCTGTTTTTT; CDR3 protein: CATGRMDTGELFF
V gene: TRBV7-9; clone size: NA; J gene: TRBJ1-4; D gene: TRBD1; CDR3 DNA: TGTGCCAGCAGCTCCAACAGGGGAGAGGGTGAAAAACTGTTTTTT; CDR3 protein: CASSSNRGEGEKLFF
V gene: TRBV5-4; clone size: NA; J gene: TRBJ1-3; D gene: TRBD1; CDR3 DNA: TGTGCCAGCAGTTTACAGGGGGAGATAGCTGGAAACACCATATATTTT; CDR3 protein: CASSLQGEIAGNTIYF
V gene: TRBV6-5; clone size: NA; J gene: TRBJ2-2; D gene: NA; CDR3 DNA: TGTGCCAGCTCCCGTCAGTACACCGGGGAGCTGTTTTTT; CDR3 protein: CASSRQYTGELFF
V gene: TRBV7-9; clone size: NA; J gene: TRBJ1-1; D gene: TRBD1; CDR3 DNA: TGTGCCAGCAGCTGGCCCGGGACAGGAAACACTGAAGCTTTCTTT; CDR3 protein: CASSWPGTGNTEAFF
V gene: TRBV11-2; clone size: NA; J gene: TRBJ2-3; D gene: TRBD2; CDR3 DNA: TGTGCCAGCAGCACCGGACTAGCGGCCACAGATACGCAGTATTTT; CDR3 protein: CASSTGLAATDTQYF
V gene: TRBV24-1; clone size: NA; J gene: TRBJ2-2; D gene: TRBD1; CDR3 DNA: TGTGCCACCAGTATTGGACAGGGGGCCAACACCGGGGAGCTGTTTTTT; CDR3 protein: CATSIGQGANTGELFF
V gene: TRBV6-2/TRBV6-3; clone size: NA; J gene: TRBJ2-7; D gene: NA; CDR3 DNA: TGTGCCAGCAGTGGTTATGACAGCGATTTTTACGAGCAGTACTTC; CDR3 protein: CASSGYDSDFYEQYF
V gene: TRBV21-1; clone size: NA; J gene: TRBJ1-5; D gene: NA; CDR3 DNA: TGTGCCAGCACCAGAACGCCGGACAGGGAAAACGATCAGCCCCAGCATTTT; CDR3 protein: CASTRTPDRENDQPQHF
V gene: TRBV19; clone size: NA; J gene: TRBJ2-1; D gene: NA; CDR3 DNA: TGTGCCAGTAGTATAGATGGGGGACTCGAGCAGTTCTTC; CDR3 protein: CASSIDGGLEQFF
V gene: TRBV27; clone size: NA; J gene: TRBJ1-1; D gene: NA; CDR3 DNA: TGTGCCAGCAGTTTATTAGGGGGATCTGAAGCTTTCTTT; CDR3 protein: CASSLLGGSEAFF